Listed here are 17 T cell receptor beta chains from one sample, sequenced in a study of graft-versus-host responses after intestinal transplantation. Which antigens these TCRs recognize remains unknown. Produced via immunoSEQ multiplex PCR; TCRdb's table is partial and in-frame only. The repertoire holds some 76,000 clones, with around 86% as singletons. Specimen: unstimulated CD8+ T cells sorted from spleen or lymph node cells, collected before transplant. The receptors were gathered from a human donor who was the organ donor for an intestinal transplant.

V is TRBV7-3 and J is TRBJ1-1; D unclear. This CDR3 is built from 13 residues. V lost 6 bases and J lost 0, with 8 bases in between. Germline V gene data show CDR1 as SGHTA and CDR2 as FQGTGA. The CDR3 protein is CASSPHLNTEAFF. CDR3 nucleotides: TGTGCCAGCAGTCCACACCTGAACACTGAAGCTTTCTTT.

CDR3 sequence (DNA): TGTGCCAGCAGCTTAAGGGGGGGGAGCAATCAGCCCCAGCATTTT. This sequence encodes CASSLRGGSNQPQHF. The V call is TRBV11-2, the J call TRBJ1-5; D is perhaps TRBD1 (6 bases). Between the trimmed V and J ends, which lost 2 bases and 1 base, there was a span of 9 bases. CDR3 size: 15 residues. Germline-derived CDR1 and CDR2 are SGHAT and FQNNGV.

This chain joins TRBV29-1 and TRBJ2-3; 8 nucleotides align to TRBD1. Per germline, CDR1 SQVTM and CDR2 ANQGSEA. The CDR3 is 13 amino acids. The trim removed 2 bases at V and 6 bases at J, leaving 4 bases unmatched. The chain's CDR3 is CSVESRGQDTQYF. CDR3 DNA: TGCAGCGTTGAATCCAGGGGGCAGGATACGCAGTATTTT.

The V and J genes are TRBV10-3 and TRBJ2-1; D possibly corresponds to TRBD1 (6 bases). This CDR3 contains 15 residues. Germline values: CDR1 ENHRY, CDR2 SYGVKD. The ends were cut back, 7 bases at V and 2 bases at J, with 15 bases in the middle. CDR3 residues: CAITQTGTAYNEQFF. For the CDR3, the DNA is TGTGCCATCACCCAAACAGGGACCGCCTACAATGAGCAGTTCTTC.

DNA of the CDR3: TGTGCCAGCAGTGAATTTTTCGGACGGGGGGGCGTTGACGGGGAGCTGTTTTTT. Its translation: CASSEFFGRGGVDGELFF. This sequence joins TRBV25-1 and TRBJ2-2; 8 bases match TRBD2. The germline CDR1 and CDR2 sequences are MGHDK and SYGVNS. Losses at the gene ends were 1 base for V and 7 bases for J; bases not matched to a gene: 14. The CDR3 loop spans 18 amino acids.

The chain carries TRBV6-1 and TRBJ2-2, with no clear D. Trimming removed 6 bases at V and 4 bases at J, with 12 bases between. CDR1 is MNHNS and CDR2 is SASEGT in the germline V gene. This CDR3 is 14 amino acids long. This CDR3 is CASSPARSTGELFF. The DNA for the CDR3 is TGTGCCAGCAGCCCGGCCCGCAGCACCGGGGAGCTGTTTTTT.

The gene calls are TRBV30 and TRBJ1-1; D remains ambiguous. The length of the CDR3 is 12 residues. Per germline, CDR1 GTSNPN and CDR2 SVGIG (reference sequence). Trimming removed 7 bases from V and 0 bases from J, with 9 bases in between. CDR3 bases: TGTGCCTACAGAGACATGAACACTGAAGCTTTCTTT. Residues: CAYRDMNTEAFF.

In the case of this clone: This sample includes further DNA sequences coding for the same CDR3. The chain couples TRBV9 to TRBJ2-2; D gene unclear. The V gene lost 2 bases and the J gene lost 8 bases, with 10 bases spanning the gap. The CDR3 has 13 amino acids. CDR1 is SGDLS and CDR2 is YYNGEE in the germline V gene. The CDR3 protein is CASSVGISGELFF. The CDR3 bases are TGTGCCAGCAGCGTTGGCATTTCTGGGGAGCTGTTTTTT.

This rearrangement joins TRBV19 to TRBJ2-7; TRBD1 agrees at 9 bases. CDR1 is LNHDA, CDR2 SQIVND, per germline (reference sequence). With 5 bases clipped from V and 5 bases from J, the junction kept 10 bases outside the gene matches. The CDR3 consists of 15 residues. The CDR3 sequence is CASSALGTGRDEQYF. CDR3 nucleotide sequence: TGTGCCAGTAGTGCCTTGGGGACAGGGAGGGACGAGCAGTACTTC.

The rearrangement links TRBV5-5 to TRBJ1-2; a possible D gene is TRBD1 (5 bases). This CDR3 has 15 residues. CDR1 is SGHKS, CDR2 YYEKEE, per germline (reference sequence). The V end was cut by 0 bases, the J end by 0 bases, with 9 bases between. The CDR3 sequence: CASSLEGSANYGYTF. CDR3 in DNA: TGTGCCAGCAGCTTGGAGGGGAGCGCTAACTATGGCTACACCTTC. Full variable domain (outside the CDR3, taken from reference TRBV5-5 and TRBJ1-2): DAGVTQSPTHLIKTRGQQVTLRCSPISGHKSVSWYQQVLGQGPQFIFQYYEKEERGRGNFPDRFSARQFPNYSSELNVNALLLGDSALYLCASSLEGSANYGYTFGSGTRLTVV.

The chain joins TRBV29-1 to TRBJ1-1; 8 bases are a match to TRBD1. V lost 4 bases to trimming and J lost 4 bases; unmatched junction nucleotides: 8. Germline lookup yields CDR1 SQVTM and CDR2 ANQGSEA. CDR3 size: 14 residues. CDR3 DNA: TGCAGCGTTGCCGGACAGGGAGGTGTCACTGAAGCTTTCTTT. Translation gives CSVAGQGGVTEAFF. The full variable domain, in which reference TRBV29-1 and TRBJ1-1 provide the parts outside the CDR3, is SAVISQKPSRDICQRGTSLTIQCQVDSQVTMMFWYRQQPGQSLTLIATANQGSEATYESGFVIDKFPISRPNLTFSTLTVSNMSPEDSSIYLCSVAGQGGVTEAFFGQGTRLTVV.

The genes are TRBV7-8 and TRBJ1-2; D remains unclear. V gave up 5 bases and J gave up 7 bases, with 11 bases separating them. The CDR3 spans 12 residues. Per germline, CDR1 SGHVS and CDR2 FQNEAQ. As DNA, the CDR3 is TGTGCCAGCAGCCCCCCCTTAGGTGGCTACACCTTC. Translating gives CASSPPLGGYTF.

The rearrangement links TRBV27 to TRBJ2-1; 7 bases match TRBD2. The germline gives CDR1 MNHEY, CDR2 SMNVEV (reference sequence). The CDR3 covers 18 residues. V lost 6 bases to trimming and J lost 3 bases; unmatched junction nucleotides: 17. DNA of the CDR3: TGTGCCAGCAGACGAAGCAACCCAGCGGGGATGAGCTACAATGAGCAGTTCTTC. It specifies CASRRSNPAGMSYNEQFF.

The chain couples TRBV28 to TRBJ1-1; 7 bases line up with TRBD1. CDR1 and CDR2 (germline): MDHEN, SYDVKM. Trimming cost V 5 bases and J 5 bases; bases outside gene matches: 8. The CDR3 totals 14 residues. The CDR3 DNA sequence: TGTGCCAGCAGTCCCGACAGGGTAGTGACTGAAGCTTTCTTT. This sequence encodes CASSPDRVVTEAFF.

V usage is TRBV19 and J usage is TRBJ2-7, with no clear D. The CDR3 spans 14 residues. The V gene lost 10 bases and the J gene lost 0 bases, with 16 bases spanning the gap. CDR1 and CDR2 (germline): LNHDA, SQIVND (reference sequence). Written as DNA, the CDR3 is TGTGCCACCTCCACTCTCCGAAACTCCTACGAGCAGTACTTC. This translates into CATSTLRNSYEQYF.

The chain links TRBV4-2 to TRBJ1-4; TRBD1 is a possible D gene (5 bases). The germline V gene has CDR1 LGHNA and CDR2 YNFKEQ. CDR3 length: 14 amino acids. Trimming pared 4 bases from V and 6 bases from J, leaving 12 bases between. The CDR3 loop is CASSLGDLYEKLFF. In DNA, the CDR3 is TGTGCCAGCAGCCTCGGGGACCTTTATGAAAAACTGTTTTTT.

The chain links TRBV19 to TRBJ2-5; the D call may be TRBD1 or TRBD2 (6 bases each). V was trimmed by 3 bases and J by 5 bases, leaving 13 bases between them. There are 14 residues in the CDR3. Germline V gives CDR1 LNHDA, CDR2 SQIVND (reference sequence). For the CDR3, the DNA is TGTGCCAGTAGTATGGGGGGCGAGTGGGAGACCCAGTACTTC. As protein: CASSMGGEWETQYF.